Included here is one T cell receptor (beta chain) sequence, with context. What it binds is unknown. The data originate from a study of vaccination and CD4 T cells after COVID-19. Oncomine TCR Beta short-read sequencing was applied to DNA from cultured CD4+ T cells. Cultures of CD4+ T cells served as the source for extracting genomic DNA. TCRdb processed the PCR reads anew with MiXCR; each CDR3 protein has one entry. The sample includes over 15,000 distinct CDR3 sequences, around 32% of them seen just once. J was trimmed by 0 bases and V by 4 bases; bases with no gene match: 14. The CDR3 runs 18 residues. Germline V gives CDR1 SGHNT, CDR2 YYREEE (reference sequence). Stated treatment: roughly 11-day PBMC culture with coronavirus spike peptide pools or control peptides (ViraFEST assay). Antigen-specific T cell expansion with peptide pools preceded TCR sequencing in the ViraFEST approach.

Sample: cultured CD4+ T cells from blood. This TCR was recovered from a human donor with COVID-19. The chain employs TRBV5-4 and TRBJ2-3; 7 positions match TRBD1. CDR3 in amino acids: CASSLPFAKGGSTDTQYF. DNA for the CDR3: TGTGCCAGCAGCCTTCCCTTTGCAAAAGGGGGCAGCACAGATACGCAGTATTTT.